The clone carrying this TCR beta chain was found a few times. The germline V gene encodes CDR1 SNHLY and CDR2 FYNNEI. Between the trimmed V and J ends, which lost 2 bases and 0 bases, there was a span of 4 bases. The length of the CDR3 is 14 residues. This record comes from a study of shared clonotypes between healthy human individuals. Measured with immunoSEQ multiplex PCR; TCRdb has only the in-frame clones, and not every one. This sample yields hundreds of thousands of clones, of which about 80% are seen a single time; around 1.8% belongs to the top ten. This chain links TRBV2 with TRBJ2-2; D uncertain. The sample taken for sequencing was memory CD4+ T cells sorted from blood. As for subset: CD45RA-negative fraction. This sequence was found in a woman in her 30s in good health. The CDR3 loop is CASSEPTNTGELFF. The DNA for the CDR3 is TGTGCCAGCAGTGAACCGACGAACACCGGGGAGCTGTTTTTT. Full variable domain (missing parts from reference TRBV2 and TRBJ2-2): EPEVTQTPSHQVTQMGQEVILRCVPISNHLYFYWYRQILGQKVEFLVSFYNNEISEKSEIFDDQFSVERPDGSNFTLKIRSTKLEDSAMYFCASSEPTNTGELFFGEGSRLTVL.